This T cell receptor (beta chain) emerged from a study of control samples from healthy donors and cancer patients. Concerning this clone itself: One junction end does not reproduce the germline sequence, and a read error may be involved.

The protocol was immunoSEQ multiplex PCR, while the TCRdb copy is restricted to in-frame clones and leaves out a portion. The sample shows 100,000 to 150,000 clones, 87% of them seen only once. The V gene's germline CDR1 is KGHDR and CDR2 SFDVKD. This CDR3 comprises 15 residues. Sequences were obtained from blood. The chain has TRBV24-1 and TRBJ2-5; TRBD2 matches 7 bases. The sequence came from a man in his sixties in good health. The CDR3, as DNA: TGTGCCGCCAGTGATGGGGTCCCTAGCGGAGAGACCCAGTACTTC. Protein: CAASDGVPSGETQYF.